The next 8 T cell receptor beta chains were all read from a single sample in a study of T cell repertoires in cytomegalovirus infection. TCRdb itself ran the reads through MiXCR, one entry per CDR3 protein. The sample records fewer than 150,000 distinct CDR3 sequences, about 33% being singletons. For these TCRs, the target antigens are not known. The starting material was CD8+ T cells from cultured PBMCs, obtained from culture after CMV antigen stimulation. All receptors come from a human donor in good health (CMV status not recorded). Some clones in this sample may be carry-over from other donors' samples.

The V and J genes are TRBV20-1 and TRBJ1-5; TRBD1 agrees at 10 bases. The CDR3 spans 14 residues. Germline V gene sequence: CDR1 DFQATT, CDR2 SNEGSKA (reference sequence). Trimming took 5 bases from V and 4 from J; bases not matched to a gene: 5. The CDR3 DNA reads as TGCAGTGCTGTTCGGGACAGGGGAAATCAGCCCCAGCATTTT. This encodes CSAVRDRGNQPQHF.

This clonotype was recorded many times. The genes are TRBV6-2 or TRBV6-3 and TRBJ2-1; 8 bases align to TRBD2. Per germline, CDR1 MNHEY and CDR2 SVGEGT. Trimming cost V 7 bases and J 7 bases; bases outside gene matches: 12. The CDR3 has 15 amino acids. CDR3 loop: CASIPLAGGLNEQFF. In nucleotides, the CDR3 is TGTGCCAGCATCCCCTTGGCGGGAGGATTGAATGAGCAGTTCTTC.

The V gene is TRBV6-6, the J gene TRBJ2-5; no definite D call. This CDR3 contains 14 residues. The germline CDR1 and CDR2 sequences are MNHNY and SVGAGI (reference sequence). Trimming removed 6 bases at V and 0 bases at J, with 11 bases between. The CDR3 is CASSPPQYQETQYF. In nucleotides, the CDR3 is TGTGCCAGCAGCCCACCACAGTACCAAGAGACCCAGTACTTC.

The chain combines TRBV7-8 with TRBJ2-1; D remains ambiguous. The CDR3 consists of 15 residues. The ends were cut back, 3 bases at V and 0 bases at J, with 9 bases in the middle. The germline V gene encodes CDR1 SGHVS and CDR2 FQNEAQ. CDR3 DNA sequence: TGTGCCAGCAGCTTTGGCAAGAGCTCCTACAATGAGCAGTTCTTC. Protein sequence: CASSFGKSSYNEQFF.

The J gene is TRBJ2-1, the V gene TRBV6-5; D is unclear. The CDR3 totals 13 residues. V lost 7 bases to trimming and J lost 8 bases, with 15 bases between them. Looked up from germline, CDR1 is MNHEY and CDR2 is SVGAGI. DNA of the CDR3: TGTGCCAGCACCCACCCCCCAGGACATGAGCAGTTCTTC. Encoded protein: CASTHPPGHEQFF.

This clonotype was seen more than once but under ten times. The chain joins TRBV7-2 to TRBJ1-1; D is ambiguous. Germline V gene sequence: CDR1 SGHTA, CDR2 FQGNSA. V was cut by 0 bases and J by 7 bases, with 12 bases left in between. The CDR3 contains 14 residues. CDR3 DNA: TGTGCCAGCAGCTTAGCTAGGGCAGTTGTTGAAGCTTTCTTT. It codes for CASSLARAVVEAFF.

This rearrangement joins TRBV7-6 to TRBJ2-7; D might be TRBD1 (7 bases). The CDR3 consists of 15 residues. CDR1 is SGHVS, CDR2 FNYEAQ, per germline. The germline V and J ends were trimmed by 1 base and 3 bases, with 13 bases remaining between them. The CDR3 loop reads CASSLGTGDFYEQYF. DNA for the CDR3: TGTGCCAGCAGCTTAGGAACAGGGGACTTCTACGAGCAGTACTTC.

This chain uses TRBV11-2 with TRBJ2-7; 7 bases line up with TRBD1. Losses at the gene ends were 4 bases for V and 4 bases for J; bases not matched to a gene: 4. Germline V gives CDR1 SGHAT, CDR2 FQNNGV. The CDR3 runs to 13 residues. CDR3 region: CASSSGTVYEQYF. The DNA for the CDR3 is TGTGCCAGCAGCTCCGGGACAGTTTACGAGCAGTACTTC.